These 4 T cell receptor beta chains share one sample of origin, sequenced in a study of cytomegalovirus exposure and HLA in healthy donors. PCR involved 60 Vbeta and 13 Jbeta primers. The assay was immunoSEQ multiplex PCR, and TCRdb's table has in-frame clones only and misses some. The sample has over 80,000 clones; about four fifths are singletons. Source material: PBMCs. All receptors derive from a man between 35 and 55 years old in good health and CMV-seropositive.

The genes are TRBV5-1 and TRBJ2-7, with D possibly matching TRBD1 (5 bases). Trimming stripped 0 bases from V and 1 base from J, with 14 bases between. Germline CDR1 is SGHRS and CDR2 is YFSETQ. The CDR3 has 16 amino acids. The DNA for the CDR3 is TGCGCCAGCAGCTTGGGTAGAGGCAGGGCATCCTACGAGCAGTACTTC. Translation gives CASSLGRGRASYEQYF.

V gene TRBV6-5 combines with J gene TRBJ1-2; TRBD1 matches at 9 bases. CDR1 and CDR2 from the germline V gene are MNHEY and SVGAGI. The V segment lost 6 bases and the J segment 6 bases; nucleotides outside the gene matches: 2. This CDR3 is 12 amino acids long. The CDR3 sequence is CASRDRGHGYTF. Here the CDR3 DNA reads TGTGCCAGCAGGGACAGGGGCCATGGCTACACCTTC.

Turning to this clone: One end of the junction fails to match germline, which may point to a read error. This specimen includes other DNA sequences encoding the same CDR3. The CDR3 region is CASRSTSGGGGYGYTF. CDR3 in DNA: TGCGCCAGCAGGAGTACATCGGGAGGGGGGGGGTATGGCTACACCTTC. J is TRBJ1-2 and V is TRBV27; D might be TRBD1 (6 bases). This CDR3 has 16 residues. Germline CDR1 and CDR2: MNHEY and SMNVEV (reference sequence).

The V call is TRBV7-2, the J call TRBJ2-7; 10 bases line up with TRBD2. V shed 2 bases and J 2 bases; nucleotides not matched to a gene: 3. This CDR3 contains 15 residues. From germline, CDR1 is SGHTA and CDR2 FQGNSA. The CDR3 here is CASSLRTSGPYEQYF. CDR3 in DNA: TGTGCCAGCAGCTTACGGACTAGCGGCCCCTACGAGCAGTACTTC.